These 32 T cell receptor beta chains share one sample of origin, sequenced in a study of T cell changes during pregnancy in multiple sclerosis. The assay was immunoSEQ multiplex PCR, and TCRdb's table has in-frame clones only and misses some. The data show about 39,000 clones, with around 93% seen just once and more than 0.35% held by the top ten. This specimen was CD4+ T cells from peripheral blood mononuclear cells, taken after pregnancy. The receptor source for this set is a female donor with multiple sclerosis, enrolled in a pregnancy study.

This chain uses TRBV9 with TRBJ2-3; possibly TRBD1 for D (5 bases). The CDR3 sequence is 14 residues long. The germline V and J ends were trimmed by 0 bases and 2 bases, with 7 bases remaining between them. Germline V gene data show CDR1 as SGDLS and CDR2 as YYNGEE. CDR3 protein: CASSVGGNTDTQYF. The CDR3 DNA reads TGTGCCAGCAGCGTAGGGGGCAACACAGATACGCAGTATTTT.

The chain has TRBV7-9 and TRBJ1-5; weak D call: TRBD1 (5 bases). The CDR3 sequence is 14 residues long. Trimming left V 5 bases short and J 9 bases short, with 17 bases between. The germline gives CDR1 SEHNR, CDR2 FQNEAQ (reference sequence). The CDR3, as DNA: TGTGCCAGCAGCCATCAAGACAGCTCATGGCCCCAGCATTTT. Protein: CASSHQDSSWPQHF.

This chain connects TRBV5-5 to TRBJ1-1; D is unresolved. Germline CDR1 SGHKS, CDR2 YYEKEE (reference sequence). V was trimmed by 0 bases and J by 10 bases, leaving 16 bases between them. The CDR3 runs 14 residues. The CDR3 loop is CASSLVIGESGAFF. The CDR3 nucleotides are TGTGCCAGCAGCTTGGTAATCGGGGAAAGTGGAGCTTTCTTT.

CDR3 in amino acids: CASSDYHSGQGSYYRGYTF. The CDR3 nucleotides are TGTGCCAGCTCAGACTACCATTCGGGACAGGGATCCTACTACCGGGGCTACACCTTC. The chain employs TRBV18 and TRBJ1-2, with 9 nucleotides matching TRBD1. Losses at the gene ends were 5 bases for V and 8 bases for J; bases not matched to a gene: 24. From germline, CDR1 is KGHSH and CDR2 LQKENI. This CDR3 is 19 amino acids long.

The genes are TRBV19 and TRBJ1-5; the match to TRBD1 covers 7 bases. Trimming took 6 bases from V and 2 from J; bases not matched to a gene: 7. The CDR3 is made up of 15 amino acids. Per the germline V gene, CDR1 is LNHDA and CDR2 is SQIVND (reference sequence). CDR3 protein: CASSSQTGGNQPQHF. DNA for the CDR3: TGTGCCAGTAGCTCTCAAACAGGGGGCAATCAGCCCCAGCATTTT.

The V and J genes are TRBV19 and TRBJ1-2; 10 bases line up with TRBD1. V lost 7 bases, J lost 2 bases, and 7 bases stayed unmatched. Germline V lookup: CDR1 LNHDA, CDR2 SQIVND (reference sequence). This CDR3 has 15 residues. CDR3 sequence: CASTPSDRGNYGYTF. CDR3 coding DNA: TGTGCCAGTACCCCCTCGGACAGGGGGAACTATGGCTACACCTTC.

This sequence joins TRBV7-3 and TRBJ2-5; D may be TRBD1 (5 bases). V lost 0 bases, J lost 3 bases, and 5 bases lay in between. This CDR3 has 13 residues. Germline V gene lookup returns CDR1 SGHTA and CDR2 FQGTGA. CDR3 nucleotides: TGTGCCAGCAGCTTAACCAGGGAAGAGACCCAGTACTTC. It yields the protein CASSLTREETQYF.

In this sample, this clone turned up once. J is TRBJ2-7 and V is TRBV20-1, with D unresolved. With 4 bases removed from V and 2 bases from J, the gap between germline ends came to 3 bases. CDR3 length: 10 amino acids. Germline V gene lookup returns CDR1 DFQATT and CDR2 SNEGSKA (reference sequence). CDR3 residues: CSATTYEQYF. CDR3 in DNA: TGCAGTGCTACCACCTACGAGCAGTACTTC.

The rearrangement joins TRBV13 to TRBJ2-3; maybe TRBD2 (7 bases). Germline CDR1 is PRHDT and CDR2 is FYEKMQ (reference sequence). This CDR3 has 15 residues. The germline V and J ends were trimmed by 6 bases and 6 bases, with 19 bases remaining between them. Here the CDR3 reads CASSPPAGAQDTQYF. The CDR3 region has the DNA TGTGCCAGCAGTCCACCCGCGGGGGCACAGGATACGCAGTATTTT.

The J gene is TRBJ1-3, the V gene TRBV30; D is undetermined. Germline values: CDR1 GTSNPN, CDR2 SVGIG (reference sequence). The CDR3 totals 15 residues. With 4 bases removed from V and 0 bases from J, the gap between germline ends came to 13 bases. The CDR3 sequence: CAWTARVSSGNTIYF. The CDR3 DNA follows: TGTGCCTGGACCGCTCGGGTCAGCTCTGGAAACACCATATATTTT.

The CDR3 reads CASSDGTGLQPQHF. In DNA, the CDR3 is TGTGCCAGCAGTGATGGGACAGGGCTGCAGCCCCAGCATTTT. The chain recombines TRBV2 with TRBJ1-5, with 9 bases that match TRBD1. The CDR3 runs to 14 residues. Germline-derived CDR1 and CDR2 are SNHLY and FYNNEI. The V gene end was trimmed by 3 bases and the J gene end by 7 bases; junction bases not matched to a gene: 4.

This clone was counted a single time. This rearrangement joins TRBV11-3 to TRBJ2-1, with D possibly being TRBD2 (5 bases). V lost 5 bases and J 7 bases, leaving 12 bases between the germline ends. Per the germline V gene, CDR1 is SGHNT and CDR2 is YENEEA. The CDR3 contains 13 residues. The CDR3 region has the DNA TGTGCCAGCAGCCAGGTCCGAGGGAATGAGCAGTTCTTC. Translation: CASSQVRGNEQFF. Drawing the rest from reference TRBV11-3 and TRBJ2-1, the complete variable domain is EAGVVQSPRYKIIEKKQPVAFWCNPISGHNTLYWYLQNLGQGPELLIRYENEEAVDDSQLPKDRFSAERLKGVDSTLKIQPAELGDSAVYLCASSQVRGNEQFFGPGTRLTVL.

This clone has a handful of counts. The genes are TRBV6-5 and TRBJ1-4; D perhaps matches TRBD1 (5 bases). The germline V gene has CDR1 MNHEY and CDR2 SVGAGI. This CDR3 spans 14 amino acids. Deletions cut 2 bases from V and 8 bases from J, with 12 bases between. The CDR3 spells CASSYGPGGEKLFF. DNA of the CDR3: TGTGCCAGCAGTTACGGGCCCGGGGGGGAAAAACTGTTTTTT.

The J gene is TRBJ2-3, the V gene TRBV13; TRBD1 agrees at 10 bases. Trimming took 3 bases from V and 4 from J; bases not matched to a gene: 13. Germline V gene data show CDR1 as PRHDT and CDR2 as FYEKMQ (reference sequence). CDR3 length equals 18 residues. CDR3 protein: CASSFQIGDRGEADTQYF. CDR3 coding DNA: TGTGCCAGCAGCTTCCAAATAGGGGACAGGGGTGAGGCAGATACGCAGTATTTT.

The CDR3 here is CASSPKTGSGYTF. CDR3 nucleotide sequence: TGTGCCAGCAGCCCAAAAACAGGGTCCGGCTACACCTTC. The chain is built from TRBV11-2 and TRBJ1-2; D is possibly TRBD1 (6 bases). Germline V lookup: CDR1 SGHAT, CDR2 FQNNGV. This CDR3 comprises 13 residues. With 5 bases removed from V and 8 bases from J, the gap between germline ends came to 15 bases.

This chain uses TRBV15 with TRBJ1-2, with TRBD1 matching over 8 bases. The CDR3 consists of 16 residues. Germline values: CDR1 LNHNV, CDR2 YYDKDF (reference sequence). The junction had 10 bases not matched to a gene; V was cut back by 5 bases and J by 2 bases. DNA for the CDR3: TGTGCCACCAGCCCCCACGGCACAGGGGGGAACTATGGCTACACCTTC. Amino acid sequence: CATSPHGTGGNYGYTF.

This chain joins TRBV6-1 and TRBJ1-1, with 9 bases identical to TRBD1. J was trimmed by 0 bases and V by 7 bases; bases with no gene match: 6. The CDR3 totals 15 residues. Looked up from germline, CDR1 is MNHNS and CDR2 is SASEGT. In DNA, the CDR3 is TGTGCCAGCACTAAGACAGGGGGGGTGAACACTGAAGCTTTCTTT. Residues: CASTKTGGVNTEAFF.

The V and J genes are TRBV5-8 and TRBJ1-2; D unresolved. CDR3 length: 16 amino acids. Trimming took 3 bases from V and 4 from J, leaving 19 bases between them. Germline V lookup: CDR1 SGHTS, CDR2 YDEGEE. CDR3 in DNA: TGTGCCAGCAGCTCATTACAACAGCTAAACCTCTATGGCTACACCTTC. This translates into CASSSLQQLNLYGYTF.

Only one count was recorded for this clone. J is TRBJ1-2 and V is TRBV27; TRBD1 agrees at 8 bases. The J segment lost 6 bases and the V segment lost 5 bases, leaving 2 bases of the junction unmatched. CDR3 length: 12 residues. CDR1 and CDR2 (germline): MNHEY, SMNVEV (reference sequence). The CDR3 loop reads CASSKTGDGYTF. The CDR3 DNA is TGTGCCAGCAGTAAGACAGGGGATGGCTACACCTTC.

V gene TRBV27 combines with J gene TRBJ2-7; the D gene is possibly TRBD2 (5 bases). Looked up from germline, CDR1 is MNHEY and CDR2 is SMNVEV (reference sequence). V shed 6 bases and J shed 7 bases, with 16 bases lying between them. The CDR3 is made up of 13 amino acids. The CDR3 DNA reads TGTGCCAGCAGACCCTCCCCGACGGGAGAGCAGTACTTC. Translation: CASRPSPTGEQYF.

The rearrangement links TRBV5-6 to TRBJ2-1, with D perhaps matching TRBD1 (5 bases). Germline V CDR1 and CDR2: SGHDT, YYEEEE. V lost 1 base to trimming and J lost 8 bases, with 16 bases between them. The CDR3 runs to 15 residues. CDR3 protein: CASSLTTTDIYEQFF. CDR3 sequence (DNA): TGTGCCAGCAGCTTGACTACGACAGACATCTATGAGCAGTTCTTC.

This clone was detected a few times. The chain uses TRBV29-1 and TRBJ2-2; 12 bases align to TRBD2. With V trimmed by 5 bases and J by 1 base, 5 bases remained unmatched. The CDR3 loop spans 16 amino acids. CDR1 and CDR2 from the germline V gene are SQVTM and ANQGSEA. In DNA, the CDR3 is TGCAGCGTTTATTCTAGCGGGGGGGTGAACACCGGGGAGCTGTTTTTT. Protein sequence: CSVYSSGGVNTGELFF.

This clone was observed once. In nucleotides, the CDR3 is TGTGCCAGCTCACCCGGGACACAGAACACTGAAGCTTTCTTT. Translation gives CASSPGTQNTEAFF. V usage is TRBV18 and J usage is TRBJ1-1, with D perhaps matching TRBD1 (6 bases). Germline loops: CDR1 KGHSH, CDR2 LQKENI. CDR3 size: 14 residues. The ends were cut back, 3 bases at V and 1 base at J, with 9 bases in the middle. Based on the CDR3 plus reference TRBV18 and TRBJ1-1, the full variable domain is NAGVMQNPRHLVRRRGQEARLRCSPMKGHSHVYWYRQLPEEGLKFMVYLQKENIIDESGMPKERFSAEFPKEGPSILRIQQVVRGDSAAYFCASSPGTQNTEAFFGQGTRLTVV.

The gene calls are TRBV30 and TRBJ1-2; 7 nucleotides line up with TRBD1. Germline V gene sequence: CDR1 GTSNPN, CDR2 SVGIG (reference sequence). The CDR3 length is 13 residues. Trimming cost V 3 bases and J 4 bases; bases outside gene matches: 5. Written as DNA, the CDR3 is TGTGCCTGGAGCGCAGGGGGTTTCTATGGCTACACCTTC. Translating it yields CAWSAGGFYGYTF.

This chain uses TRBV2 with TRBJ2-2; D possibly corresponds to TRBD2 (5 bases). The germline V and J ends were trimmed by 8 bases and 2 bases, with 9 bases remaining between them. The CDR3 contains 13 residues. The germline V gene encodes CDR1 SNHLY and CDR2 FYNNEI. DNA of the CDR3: TGTGCCAGCCAGAGCGGAAACACCGGGGAGCTGTTTTTT. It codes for CASQSGNTGELFF.

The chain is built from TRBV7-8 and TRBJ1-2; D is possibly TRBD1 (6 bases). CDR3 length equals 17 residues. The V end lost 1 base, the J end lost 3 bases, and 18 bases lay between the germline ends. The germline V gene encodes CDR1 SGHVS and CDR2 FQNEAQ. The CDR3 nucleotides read TGTGCCAGCAGCTTAGTGGGTGGTATGGGGGCGGACTATGGCTACACCTTC. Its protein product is CASSLVGGMGADYGYTF.

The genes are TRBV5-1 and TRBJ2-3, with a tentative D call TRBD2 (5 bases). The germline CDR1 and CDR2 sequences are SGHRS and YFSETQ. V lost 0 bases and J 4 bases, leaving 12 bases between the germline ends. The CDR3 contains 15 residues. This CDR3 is CASSLGLAPSDTQYF. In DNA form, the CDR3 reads TGCGCCAGCAGCTTGGGGCTAGCCCCCTCAGATACGCAGTATTTT.

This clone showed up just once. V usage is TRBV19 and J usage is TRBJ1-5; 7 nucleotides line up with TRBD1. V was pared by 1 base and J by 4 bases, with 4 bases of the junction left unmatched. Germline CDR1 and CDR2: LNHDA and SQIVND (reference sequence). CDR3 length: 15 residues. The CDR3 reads CASSIGQGVNQPQHF. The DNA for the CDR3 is TGTGCCAGTAGTATAGGACAGGGAGTAAATCAGCCCCAGCATTTT.

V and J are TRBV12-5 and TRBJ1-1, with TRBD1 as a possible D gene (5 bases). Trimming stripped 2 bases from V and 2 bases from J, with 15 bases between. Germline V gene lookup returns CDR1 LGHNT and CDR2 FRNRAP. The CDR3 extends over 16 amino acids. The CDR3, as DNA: TGTGCTAGTGGTTTGAATGCCGGACAAACTAACACTGAAGCTTTCTTT. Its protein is CASGLNAGQTNTEAFF.

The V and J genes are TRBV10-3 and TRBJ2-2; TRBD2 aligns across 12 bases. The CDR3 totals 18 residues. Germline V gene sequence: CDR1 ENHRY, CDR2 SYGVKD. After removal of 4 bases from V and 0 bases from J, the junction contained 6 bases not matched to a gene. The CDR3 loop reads CAISGGGTSGPNTGELFF. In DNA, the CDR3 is TGTGCCATCAGTGGGGGTGGGACTAGCGGGCCGAACACCGGGGAGCTGTTTTTT.

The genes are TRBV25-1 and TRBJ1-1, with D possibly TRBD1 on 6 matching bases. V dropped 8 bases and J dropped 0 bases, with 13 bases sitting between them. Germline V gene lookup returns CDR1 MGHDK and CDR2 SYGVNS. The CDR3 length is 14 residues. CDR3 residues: CASRKTGLNTEAFF. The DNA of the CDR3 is TGTGCCAGCCGAAAAACAGGGTTGAACACTGAAGCTTTCTTT. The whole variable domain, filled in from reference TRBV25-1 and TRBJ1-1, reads EADIYQTPRYLVIGTGKKITLECSQTMGHDKMYWYQQDPGMELHLIHYSYGVNSTEKGDLSSESTVSRIRTEHFPLTLESARPSHTSQYLCASRKTGLNTEAFFGQGTRLTVV.

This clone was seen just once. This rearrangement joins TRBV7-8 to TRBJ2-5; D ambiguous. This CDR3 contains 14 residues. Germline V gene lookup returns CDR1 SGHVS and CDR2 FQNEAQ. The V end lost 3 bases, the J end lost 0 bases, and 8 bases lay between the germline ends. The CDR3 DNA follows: TGTGCCAGCAGCTTTAGTTACTACCAAGAGACCCAGTACTTC. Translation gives CASSFSYYQETQYF.